Below are 15 T cell receptor beta chains sequenced from a single sample in a study of a mutant IDH1 vaccine in newly diagnosed glioma. The method was immunoSEQ multiplex PCR; TCRdb's version includes in-frame clones alone and lacks a portion of them. The table has 30,000 to 35,000 clones, around 58% seen once. Time point: week 5, during vaccination. In the vaccine, a single dose held 300 ug of the mutant IDH1 20-mer peptide, along with topical imiquimod. What these receptors recognize is not known. This specimen was PBMCs, taken from a glioma patient whose treatment included an IDH1 peptide vaccine. The receptor source for this set is a woman younger than 30 with glioma.

J is TRBJ2-5 and V is TRBV14, with D unclear. V lost 4 bases, J lost 2 bases, and 5 bases lay in between. There are 12 residues in the CDR3. Germline CDR1 reads SGHDN; CDR2 reads FVKESK. The CDR3 is CASSPRQETQYF. In DNA, the CDR3 is TGTGCCAGCAGCCCAAGACAAGAGACCCAGTACTTC.

CDR3: CASSPIGGGPADTQYF. DNA of the CDR3: TGTGCCAGCAGCCCCATTGGGGGGGGCCCGGCAGATACGCAGTATTTT. The chain carries TRBV4-2 and TRBJ2-3; possibly TRBD2 for D (7 bases). Germline assignment: CDR1 LGHNA and CDR2 YNFKEQ. V was shortened by 4 bases and J by 4 bases, with 18 bases between the two germline ends. The CDR3 contains 16 residues.

The chain recombines TRBV5-4 with TRBJ2-5, with 7 bases lining up with TRBD1. In germline, CDR1 is SGHNT, CDR2 YYREEE (reference sequence). The V segment lost 4 bases and the J segment 5 bases; nucleotides outside the gene matches: 8. The CDR3 sequence is 14 residues long. CDR3: CASSRRQGVETQYF. The CDR3 DNA is TGTGCCAGCAGCCGTAGACAGGGTGTGGAGACCCAGTACTTC. The full variable domain, its missing parts supplied by reference TRBV5-4 and TRBJ2-5, is ETGVTQSPTHLIKTRGQQVTLRCSSQSGHNTVSWYQQALGQGPQFIFQYYREEENGRGNFPPRFSGLQFPNYSSELNVNALELDDSALYLCASSRRQGVETQYFGPGTRLLVL.

The rearrangement joins TRBV29-1 to TRBJ1-5; TRBD1 matches 8 bases. The CDR3 runs to 13 residues. Per the germline V gene, CDR1 is SQVTM and CDR2 is ANQGSEA. Trimming at V came to 8 bases and at J to 3 bases, leaving 6 bases not matched to a gene. The chain's CDR3 is CSIGQGVNQPQHF. The CDR3 DNA reads as TGCAGCATCGGACAGGGAGTCAATCAGCCCCAGCATTTT.

This CDR3 reads CASSPSGQGNGEQFF. In DNA, the CDR3 is TGTGCCAGCTCACCGTCGGGACAGGGGAATGGTGAGCAGTTCTTC. The chain links TRBV18 to TRBJ2-1, with TRBD1 matching over 10 bases. Germline CDR1 reads KGHSH; CDR2 reads LQKENI. V shed 3 bases and J 9 bases; nucleotides not matched to a gene: 8. The CDR3 runs 15 residues. The whole variable domain, filled in from reference TRBV18 and TRBJ2-1, reads NAGVMQNPRHLVRRRGQEARLRCSPMKGHSHVYWYRQLPEEGLKFMVYLQKENIIDESGMPKERFSAEFPKEGPSILRIQQVVRGDSAAYFCASSPSGQGNGEQFFGPGTRLTVL.

Only a few counts were recorded for this clone. The V and J genes are TRBV5-1 and TRBJ2-6; D not resolved. The germline CDR1 and CDR2 sequences are SGHRS and YFSETQ. This CDR3 contains 16 residues. V gave up 4 bases and J gave up 0 bases, with 11 bases separating them. CDR3: CASSAPDYSGANVLTF. CDR3 DNA sequence: TGCGCCAGCAGCGCGCCCGATTACTCTGGGGCCAACGTCCTGACTTTC.

The chain joins TRBV10-2 to TRBJ1-1; the D gene is possibly TRBD1 (6 bases). CDR1 and CDR2 from the germline V gene are WSHSY and SAAADI. The CDR3 is 14 amino acids. V was clipped by 7 bases and J by 5 bases, with 17 bases between them. This CDR3 is CASTRQDRKTEAFF. The CDR3 coding sequence is TGCGCCAGCACCCGACAGGACCGGAAAACTGAAGCTTTCTTT.

This clone was detected a few times. The chain is built from TRBV14 and TRBJ2-3; tentatively, D is TRBD2 (6 bases). The CDR3 covers 18 residues. CDR1 and CDR2 (germline): SGHDN, FVKESK. Trimming left V 0 bases short and J 1 base short, with 17 bases between. The CDR3 loop reads CASSQDPELPGGTDTQYF. CDR3 bases: TGTGCCAGCAGCCAAGACCCCGAACTGCCGGGGGGCACAGATACGCAGTATTTT. Full variable domain (outside the CDR3, taken from reference TRBV14 and TRBJ2-3): EAGVTQFPSHSVIEKGQTVTLRCDPISGHDNLYWYRRVMGKEIKFLLHFVKESKQDESGMPNNRFLAERTGGTYSTLKVQPAELEDSGVYFCASSQDPELPGGTDTQYFGPGTRLTVL.

This clone was detected a few times. The V gene is TRBV21-1, the J gene TRBJ1-3; the DNA was not compared with TRBD1, the D call given in the table. TRBV21-1 is recorded as a pseudogene. The CDR3 consists of 18 residues. The CDR3 DNA reads as TGTGCCAGCCACCGGGACAGGGGACGCTTGGGTGGTGGAAACACCATATATTTT. Its translation: CASHRDRGRLGGGNTIYF.

This rearrangement joins TRBV30 to TRBJ2-3, with D tentatively TRBD1 (5 bases). The CDR3 loop spans 12 amino acids. The V end was cut by 2 bases, the J end by 4 bases, with 7 bases between. Looked up from germline, CDR1 is GTSNPN and CDR2 is SVGIG (reference sequence). The CDR3 here is CAWSLGADTQYF. The CDR3 DNA reads as TGTGCCTGGAGTCTAGGGGCAGATACGCAGTATTTT.

The V and J genes are TRBV12-5 and TRBJ2-2; 9 bases are a match to TRBD2. CDR1 and CDR2 from the germline V gene are LGHNT and FRNRAP. With 3 bases clipped from V and 8 bases from J, the junction kept 19 bases outside the gene matches. CDR3 length equals 19 residues. The CDR3 is CASGFSPFSGSQELGELFF. The DNA of the CDR3 is TGTGCTAGTGGTTTTTCCCCCTTTAGCGGGAGTCAGGAGTTGGGGGAGCTGTTTTTT.

This chain joins TRBV11-2 and TRBJ2-5; the D gene is possibly TRBD1 (5 bases). Germline CDR1 and CDR2: SGHAT and FQNNGV. Trimming removed 0 bases at V and 2 bases at J, with 10 bases between. CDR3 size: 15 residues. In nucleotides, the CDR3 is TGTGCCAGCAGCTTAGATTGGGGCAGGCAAGAGACCCAGTACTTC. The encoded protein is CASSLDWGRQETQYF.

The chain couples TRBV2 to TRBJ1-1, with 8 bases aligning to TRBD1. Germline V lookup: CDR1 SNHLY, CDR2 FYNNEI. CDR3 length: 15 residues. The V segment lost 6 bases and the J segment 0 bases; nucleotides outside the gene matches: 6. Here the CDR3 reads CASSRGQAMNTEAFF. CDR3 nucleotides: TGTGCCAGCAGCCGGGGACAGGCTATGAACACTGAAGCTTTCTTT. The full variable domain, in which reference TRBV2 and TRBJ1-1 provide the parts outside the CDR3, is EPEVTQTPSHQVTQMGQEVILRCVPISNHLYFYWYRQILGQKVEFLVSFYNNEISEKSEIFDDQFSVERPDGSNFTLKIRSTKLEDSAMYFCASSRGQAMNTEAFFGQGTRLTVV.

This clone has more than one count but fewer than ten. A junction end diverges from the germline sequence, so it may reflect a read error. The genes are TRBV7-7 and TRBJ2-7, with 11 bases aligning to TRBD1. The CDR3 covers 15 residues. Germline V gene sequence: CDR1 SSHAT, CDR2 FNYEAQ (reference sequence). CDR3 DNA: TGTGCTAGCAGCCCGAGGACAGGGGGCTTCTACGAGCAGTACTTC. Protein sequence: CASSPRTGGFYEQYF.

This chain uses TRBV6-1 with TRBJ2-3; TRBD2 matches 11 bases. The ends lost 0 bases at V and 6 bases at J; junction bases unmatched: 5. CDR1 and CDR2 (germline): MNHNS, SASEGT. There are 16 residues in the CDR3. The DNA of the CDR3 is TGTGCCAGCAGTGAAGCAACACTAGCGGGAGTGGATACGCAGTATTTT. It specifies CASSEATLAGVDTQYF.